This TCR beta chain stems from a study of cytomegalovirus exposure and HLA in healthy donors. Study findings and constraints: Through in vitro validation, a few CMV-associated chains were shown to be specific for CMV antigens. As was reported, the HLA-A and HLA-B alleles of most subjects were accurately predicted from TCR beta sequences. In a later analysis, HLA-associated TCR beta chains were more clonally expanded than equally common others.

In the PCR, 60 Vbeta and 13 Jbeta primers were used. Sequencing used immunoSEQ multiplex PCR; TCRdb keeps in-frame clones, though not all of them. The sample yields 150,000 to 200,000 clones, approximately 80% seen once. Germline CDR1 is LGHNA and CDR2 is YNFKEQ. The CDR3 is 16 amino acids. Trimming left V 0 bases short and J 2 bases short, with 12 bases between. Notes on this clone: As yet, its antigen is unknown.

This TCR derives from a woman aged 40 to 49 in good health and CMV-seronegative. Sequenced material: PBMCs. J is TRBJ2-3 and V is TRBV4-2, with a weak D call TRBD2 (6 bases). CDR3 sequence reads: CASSQELAGFTDTQYF. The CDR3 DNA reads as TGTGCCAGCAGCCAAGAACTAGCCGGTTTCACAGATACGCAGTATTTT.